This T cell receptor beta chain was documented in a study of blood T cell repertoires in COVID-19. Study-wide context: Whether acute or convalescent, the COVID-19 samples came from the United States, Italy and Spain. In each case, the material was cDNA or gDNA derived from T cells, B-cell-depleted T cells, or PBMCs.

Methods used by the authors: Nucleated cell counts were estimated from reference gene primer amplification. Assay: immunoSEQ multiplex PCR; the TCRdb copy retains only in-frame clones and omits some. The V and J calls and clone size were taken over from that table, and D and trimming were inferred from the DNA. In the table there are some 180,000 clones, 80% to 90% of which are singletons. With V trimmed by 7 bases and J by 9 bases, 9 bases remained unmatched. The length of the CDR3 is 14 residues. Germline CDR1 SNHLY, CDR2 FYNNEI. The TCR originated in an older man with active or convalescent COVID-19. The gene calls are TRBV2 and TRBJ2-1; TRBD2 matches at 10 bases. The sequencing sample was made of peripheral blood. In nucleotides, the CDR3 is TGTGCCAGCATCAGCAGCGGGGGGGCAGGTGAGCAGTTCTTC. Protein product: CASISSGGAGEQFF.